This TCR beta chain was retrieved from a study of blood T cell repertoires in COVID-19. As for the study in general: Samples representing acute and convalescent COVID-19 were sourced from the United States, Italy and Spain. Sample material is recorded as cDNA or gDNA derived from T cells, B-cell-depleted T cells, or PBMCs.

In the original analysis: It was from reference gene primer amplification that nucleated cell counts were estimated. Produced via immunoSEQ multiplex PCR; TCRdb's table is partial and in-frame only. V and J calls and clone size are given by that table; D and trimming were obtained from the DNA. In the table there are about 210,000 clones, more than 65% of which are singletons. Trimming removed 3 bases from V and 8 bases from J, with 10 bases in between. This CDR3 region has 12 residues. This sequence originates from a man aged 50 or older with active or convalescent COVID-19. The rearrangement links TRBV12-3 or TRBV12-4 to TRBJ1-2; D is undetermined. Sequenced: peripheral blood. The CDR3 loop is CASSFTVKGYTF. The CDR3 DNA follows: TGTGCCAGCAGTTTTACGGTGAAGGGCTACACCTTC.